This T cell receptor beta chain was recovered during a study of cytomegalovirus exposure and HLA in healthy donors. Of note for this clone: Its antigen is unknown.

The PCR employed 60 Vbeta primers together with 13 Jbeta primers. Generated by immunoSEQ multiplex PCR, the TCRdb table keeps only in-frame clones and is missing some. The data show 150,000 to 200,000 clones, about four fifths seen once. General study findings and limits: DRB1 had the most TCR associations and HLA-C the fewest, a later analysis found, with rates varying by HLA locus. An observed cluster of highly shared sequence variants was recorded as a likely sequencing artifact.

The germline gives CDR1 SGDLS, CDR2 YYNGEE. This CDR3 is built from 15 residues. V was clipped by 4 bases and J by 3 bases; unmatched bases: 2. The sequenced sample consisted of PBMCs. This sequence was found in a man aged 30-40 years in good health and CMV-seropositive. The chain couples TRBV9 to TRBJ2-3; 13 bases are a match to TRBD2. The CDR3 DNA reads TGTGCCAGCAGCAGGACTAGCGGGGGAACAGATACGCAGTATTTT. Protein product: CASSRTSGGTDTQYF.